This T cell receptor (beta chain) derives from a study of beta chain features in type 1 diabetes. Notes on the study in general: Highly expressing activated T cells could be over-counted with a cDNA template.

CD4+ naive, central memory, regulatory and stem cell-like memory subsets were isolated by sorting on CD45RO/CCR7/CD25/CD127/CD95/CD27. This clone has only a few counts. Its antigen is unknown. All of the isolated RNA was reverse transcribed, so expressed TCRB transcripts were sequenced. Repertoires were generated with immunoSEQ multiplex PCR, while TCRdb's copy carries only in-frame clones and drops some. The sample lists about 470,000 clones, approximately 28% occurring once. Input material: naive CD4+ T cells from blood. The source of this sequence is a man between 18 and 29 years old in good health.

CDR3 region: CASSPGPPYEQYF. The DNA of the CDR3 is TGCGCCAGCAGTCCGGGACCGCCCTACGAGCAGTACTTC. This chain connects TRBV10-2 to TRBJ2-7; perhaps D is TRBD1 or TRBD2 (5 bases each). The CDR3 consists of 13 residues. CDR1 is WSHSY and CDR2 is SAAADI in the germline V gene. Trimming shortened V by 5 bases and J by 2 bases, and 10 bases separated the two germline ends.